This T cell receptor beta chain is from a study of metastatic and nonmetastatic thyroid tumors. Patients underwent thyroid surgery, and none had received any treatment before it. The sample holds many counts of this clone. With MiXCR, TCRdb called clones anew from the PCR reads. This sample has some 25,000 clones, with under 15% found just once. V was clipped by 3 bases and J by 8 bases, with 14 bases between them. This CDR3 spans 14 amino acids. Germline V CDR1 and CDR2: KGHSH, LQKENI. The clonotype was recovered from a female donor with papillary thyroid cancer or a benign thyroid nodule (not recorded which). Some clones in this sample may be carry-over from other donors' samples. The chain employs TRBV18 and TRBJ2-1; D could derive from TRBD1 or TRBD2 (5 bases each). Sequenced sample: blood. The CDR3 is CASSPYRDADEQFF. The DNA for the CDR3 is TGTGCCAGCTCACCCTACCGGGACGCCGATGAGCAGTTCTTC.